The 16 T cell receptor beta chains listed next were all sequenced from one sample in a study of cytomegalovirus exposure and HLA in healthy donors. PCR was performed using 60 Vbeta and 13 Jbeta primers. Clones were read by immunoSEQ multiplex PCR, and TCRdb kept only the in-frame ones, dropping some. In the table there are about 150,000 clones, over 70% of which are singletons. The material sequenced was PBMCs. All receptors derive from a boy younger than 10 in good health and CMV-seronegative.

The chain couples TRBV15 to TRBJ2-3; 7 nucleotides line up with TRBD2. Germline CDR1 and CDR2: LNHNV and YYDKDF (reference sequence). This CDR3 region has 16 residues. The junction had 6 bases not matched to a gene; V was cut back by 0 bases and J by 3 bases. The CDR3 loop is CATSRDPGGKTDTQYF. CDR3 coding DNA: TGTGCCACCAGCAGAGATCCCGGGGGGAAGACAGATACGCAGTATTTT. Full variable domain (outside the CDR3, taken from reference TRBV15 and TRBJ2-3): DAMVIQNPRYQVTQFGKPVTLSCSQTLNHNVMYWYQQKSSQAPKLLFHYYDKDFNNEADTPDNFQSRRPNTSFCFLDIRSPGLGDTAMYLCATSRDPGGKTDTQYFGPGTRLTVL.

For the CDR3, the DNA is TGTGCCAGCACCGTCCCGGAAAAACTGTTTTTT. Residues: CASTVPEKLFF. The chain joins TRBV25-1 to TRBJ1-4; D is undetermined. Germline CDR1 reads MGHDK; CDR2 reads SYGVNS. There are 11 residues in the CDR3. The V gene lost 7 bases and the J gene lost 8 bases, with 8 bases spanning the gap.

The V gene is TRBV4-3, the J gene TRBJ2-7; 7 bases are shared with TRBD1. Germline V gene data show CDR1 as LGHNA and CDR2 as YSLEER. V was pared by 0 bases and J by 4 bases, with 6 bases of the junction left unmatched. The CDR3 loop spans 15 amino acids. CDR3 DNA: TGCGCCAGCAGCCAAGACCGGGACAGTAGGTACGAGCAGTACTTC. This codes for CASSQDRDSRYEQYF.

The chain couples TRBV9 to TRBJ1-1; a weak D match, TRBD1 (5 bases). This CDR3 region has 14 residues. From germline, CDR1 is SGDLS and CDR2 YYNGEE. With 3 bases removed from V and 0 bases from J, the gap between germline ends came to 9 bases. The chain's CDR3 is CASSARDLNTEAFF. In nucleotides, the CDR3 is TGTGCCAGCAGCGCCAGGGATTTGAACACTGAAGCTTTCTTT.

V gene TRBV19 combines with J gene TRBJ2-5; TRBD1 matches 11 bases. CDR1 is LNHDA and CDR2 is SQIVND in the germline V gene (reference sequence). Germline trimming cut 3 bases from V and 2 bases from J; bases unmatched to any gene: 8. This CDR3 is built from 17 residues. The CDR3 DNA follows: TGTGCCAGTAGTATTTTAGTTGGGACAGGGGGTCAAGAGACCCAGTACTTC. Translated: CASSILVGTGGQETQYF.

The chain couples TRBV6-6 to TRBJ1-1; TRBD1 agrees at 8 bases. Per germline, CDR1 MNHNY and CDR2 SVGAGI (reference sequence). There are 15 residues in the CDR3. V lost 6 bases to trimming and J lost 1 base; unmatched junction nucleotides: 7. CDR3 in DNA: TGTGCCAGCAGCTCCGAGGACAGGGCGAACACTGAAGCTTTCTTT. Protein product: CASSSEDRANTEAFF.

This chain uses TRBV4-1 with TRBJ2-4, with a tentative D call TRBD1 (5 bases). Germline CDR1 and CDR2: MGHRA and YSYEKL. V was cut by 5 bases and J by 5 bases, with 13 bases left in between. The length of the CDR3 is 14 residues. CDR3 residues: CASSESRAQNIQYF. CDR3 DNA: TGCGCCAGCAGCGAGTCCAGGGCCCAAAACATTCAGTACTTC.

The table lists this clone with a count of one. The chain uses TRBV7-8 and TRBJ2-7, with 11 bases fitting TRBD2. Losses at the gene ends were 3 bases for V and 4 bases for J; bases not matched to a gene: 8. Germline assignment: CDR1 SGHVS and CDR2 FQNEAQ. This CDR3 is 16 amino acids long. Here the CDR3 reads CASSLGASGRRYEQYF. The DNA for the CDR3 is TGTGCCAGCAGCTTGGGGGCTAGCGGGAGGAGATACGAGCAGTACTTC.

This sequence joins TRBV6-5 and TRBJ1-1; maybe TRBD1 (5 bases). The V gene lost 4 bases and the J gene lost 3 bases, with 9 bases spanning the gap. CDR3 length: 13 amino acids. From germline, CDR1 is MNHEY and CDR2 SVGAGI. The CDR3 region is CASSSDRDTEAFF. CDR3 coding DNA: TGTGCCAGCAGTTCTGACAGAGACACTGAAGCTTTCTTT.

The CDR3 DNA reads TGTGCCAGCAGCCCAGGAGCAGGGGGGCAGAGAAGCACCATATATTTT. Translation: CASSPGAGGQRSTIYF. This chain connects TRBV11-2 to TRBJ1-3, with 7 bases aligning to TRBD1. V trimming: 5 bases; J trimming: 9 bases; junction bases outside the gene matches: 16. Looked up from germline, CDR1 is SGHAT and CDR2 is FQNNGV. The CDR3 loop spans 16 amino acids.

This chain joins TRBV5-1 and TRBJ2-1, with 8 nucleotides matching TRBD2. The V and J ends lost 5 bases and 9 bases, in that order; junction bases with no gene match: 10. CDR3 length equals 14 residues. Germline V lookup: CDR1 SGHRS, CDR2 YFSETQ. CDR3 bases: TGCGCCAGCAGTTATGGGACGGGGGGGGGTGAGCAGTTCTTC. Translated: CASSYGTGGGEQFF.

The chain is built from TRBV4-1 and TRBJ1-1, with D uncertain. Looked up from germline, CDR1 is MGHRA and CDR2 is YSYEKL. V gave up 2 bases and J gave up 4 bases, with 11 bases separating them. This CDR3 is 14 amino acids long. The CDR3 region has the DNA TGCGCCAGCAGCCAACTCACAGTTCGCACTGAAGCTTTCTTT. The encoded protein is CASSQLTVRTEAFF.

With respect to this clone: A junction boundary mismatches the germline segment, possibly from a read error. Additional DNA sequences in this sample encode the identical CDR3. The chain carries TRBV29-1 and TRBJ2-3, with 9 bases fitting TRBD1. The CDR3 contains 13 residues. The V gene's germline CDR1 is SQVTM and CDR2 ANQGSEA. The CDR3: CSVDLGQGDTQYF. DNA of the CDR3: TGCAGCGTTGATCTGGGACAGGGTGATACACAGTATTTT.

The chain employs TRBV18 and TRBJ1-1; D is unclear. The CDR3 runs 21 residues. Germline-derived CDR1 and CDR2 are KGHSH and LQKENI. V lost 2 bases and J lost 1, with 29 bases in between. In nucleotides, the CDR3 is TGTGCCAGCTCACCAAAAGGGAGTGGTGGACGAACTAATACCGAGAACACTGAAGCTTTCTTT. Translating gives CASSPKGSGGRTNTENTEAFF.

The J gene is TRBJ2-1, the V gene TRBV5-1; 11 bases agree with TRBD2. V shed 0 bases, J shed 8 bases, and the junction held 4 bases outside the gene matches. Germline CDR1 and CDR2: SGHRS and YFSETQ. The CDR3 loop spans 15 amino acids. CDR3 coding DNA: TGCGCCAGCAGCTTGGTTAGCGGGGGGGCCGATGAGCAGTTCTTC. Its protein is CASSLVSGGADEQFF.

J is TRBJ2-1 and V is TRBV7-6; TRBD1 matches at 7 bases. The CDR3 runs to 16 residues. V was clipped by 4 bases and J by 6 bases; unmatched bases: 12. CDR1 and CDR2 from the germline V gene are SGHVS and FNYEAQ. The CDR3 nucleotides read TGTGCCAGCAGCTCCGAACCGGGACAGATGAGCAATGAGCAGTTCTTC. Translation gives CASSSEPGQMSNEQFF.